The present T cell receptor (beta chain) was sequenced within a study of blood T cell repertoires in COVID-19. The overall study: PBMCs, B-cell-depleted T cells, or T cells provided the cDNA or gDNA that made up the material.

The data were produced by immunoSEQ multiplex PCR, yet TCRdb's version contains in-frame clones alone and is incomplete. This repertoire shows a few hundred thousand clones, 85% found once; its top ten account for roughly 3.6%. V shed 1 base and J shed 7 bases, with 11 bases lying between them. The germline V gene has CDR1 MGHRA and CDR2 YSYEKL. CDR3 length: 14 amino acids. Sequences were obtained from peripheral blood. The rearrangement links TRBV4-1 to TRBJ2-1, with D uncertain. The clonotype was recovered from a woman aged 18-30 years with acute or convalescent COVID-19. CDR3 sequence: CASSQGIRTNEQFF. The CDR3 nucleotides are TGCGCCAGCAGCCAAGGAATTAGAACGAATGAGCAGTTCTTC.